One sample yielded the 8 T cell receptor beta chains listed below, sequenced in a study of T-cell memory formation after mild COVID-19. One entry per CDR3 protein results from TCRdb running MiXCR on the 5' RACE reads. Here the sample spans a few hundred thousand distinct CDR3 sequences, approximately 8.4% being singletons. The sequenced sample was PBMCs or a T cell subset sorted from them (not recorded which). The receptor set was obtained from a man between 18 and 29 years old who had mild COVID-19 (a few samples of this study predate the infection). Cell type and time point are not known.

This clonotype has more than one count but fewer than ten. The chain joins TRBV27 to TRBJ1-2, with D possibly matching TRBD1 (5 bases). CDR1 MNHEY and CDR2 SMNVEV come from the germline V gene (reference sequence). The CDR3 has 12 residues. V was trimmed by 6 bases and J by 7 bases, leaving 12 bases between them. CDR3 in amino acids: CASRREGLGYTF. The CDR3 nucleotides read TGTGCCAGCAGAAGGGAGGGGCTTGGCTACACCTTC.

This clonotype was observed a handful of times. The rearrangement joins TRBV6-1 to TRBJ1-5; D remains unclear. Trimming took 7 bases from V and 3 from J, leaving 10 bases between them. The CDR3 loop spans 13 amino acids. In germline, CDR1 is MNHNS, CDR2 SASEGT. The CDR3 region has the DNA TGTGCCAGCATCTCGCGCTCCAATCAGCCCCAGCATTTT. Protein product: CASISRSNQPQHF.

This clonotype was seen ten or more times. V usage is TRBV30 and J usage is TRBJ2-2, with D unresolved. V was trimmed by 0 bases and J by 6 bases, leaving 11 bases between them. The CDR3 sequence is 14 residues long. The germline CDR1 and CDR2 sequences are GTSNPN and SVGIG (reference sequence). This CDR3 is CAWSVIIGAGELFF. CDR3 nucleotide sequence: TGTGCCTGGAGTGTAATAATTGGGGCCGGGGAGCTGTTTTTT.

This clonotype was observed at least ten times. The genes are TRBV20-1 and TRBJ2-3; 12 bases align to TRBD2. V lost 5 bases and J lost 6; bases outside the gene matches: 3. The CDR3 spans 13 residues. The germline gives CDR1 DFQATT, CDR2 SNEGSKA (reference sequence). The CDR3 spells CSAAGTSGDTQYF. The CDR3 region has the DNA TGCAGTGCTGCCGGGACTAGCGGGGATACGCAGTATTTT.

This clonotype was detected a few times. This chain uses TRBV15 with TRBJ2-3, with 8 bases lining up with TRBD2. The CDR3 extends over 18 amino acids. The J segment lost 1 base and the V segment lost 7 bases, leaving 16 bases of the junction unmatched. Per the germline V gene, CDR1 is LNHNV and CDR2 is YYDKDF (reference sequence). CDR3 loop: CATTMTGTRFRGTDTQYF. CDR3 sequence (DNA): TGTGCCACCACCATGACCGGGACTAGATTCCGGGGCACAGATACGCAGTATTTT.

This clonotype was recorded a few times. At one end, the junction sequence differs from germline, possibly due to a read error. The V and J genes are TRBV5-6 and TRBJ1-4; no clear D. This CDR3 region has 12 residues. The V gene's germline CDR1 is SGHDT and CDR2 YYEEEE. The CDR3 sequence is CASSLANAGKVF. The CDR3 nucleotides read TGTGCCAGCAGCTTGGCCAACGCGGGCAAGGTTTTT.

This chain's CDR3 is CASSPGSGGAGNTIYF. In nucleotides, the CDR3 is TGCGCCAGCAGCCCGGGATCGGGGGGAGCTGGAAACACCATATATTTT. The chain combines TRBV5-1 with TRBJ1-3; a weak D match, TRBD1 (5 bases). Trimming left V 4 bases short and J 2 bases short, with 16 bases between. Germline CDR1 and CDR2: SGHRS and YFSETQ. The length of the CDR3 is 16 residues.

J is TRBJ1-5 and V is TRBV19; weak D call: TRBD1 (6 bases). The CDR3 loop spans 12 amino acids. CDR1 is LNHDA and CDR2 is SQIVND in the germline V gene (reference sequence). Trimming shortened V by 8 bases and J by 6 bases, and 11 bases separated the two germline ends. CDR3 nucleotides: TGTGCCAGTGCTACAGGGATTCAGCCCCAGCATTTT. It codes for CASATGIQPQHF.